The clone carrying this T cell receptor beta chain was picked up a small number of times. This CDR3 spans 16 amino acids. The germline CDR1 and CDR2 sequences are DFQATT and SNEGSKA (reference sequence). V gave up 6 bases and J gave up 2 bases; unmatched junction bases: 8. Methods used by the authors: Sample TCR totals centred on a median of around 95,000, ranging about 20,000 to 750,000. TCRdb reanalysed the RACE reads using MiXCR and keeps one entry per CDR3 protein. TCRdb, not the original authors, processed these V and J calls. This table holds roughly 380,000 distinct CDR3 sequences, 4% to 6% found once. The data were obtained in a study of human T cells and chemical hapten exposure. Time point indicated: pre-sensitization, week 0. Treatment noted: therapeutic diphenylcyclopropenone sensitization with weekly scalp DPC.

Sequences were derived from whole blood, sampled in connection with sensitization to the hapten diphenylcyclopropenone (DPC). The origin of this receptor is a woman in her 50s with alopecia areata. Some clones in this sample may be carry-over from other donors' samples. V gene TRBV20-1 combines with J gene TRBJ2-1; 12 bases match TRBD2. This chain's CDR3 is CSARTSGAWAYNEQFF. The CDR3 bases are TGCAGTGCAAGGACTAGCGGGGCCTGGGCCTACAATGAGCAGTTCTTC.